One and the same sample provided the 9 T cell receptor beta chains below, sequenced in a study of blood T cell repertoires in COVID-19. Some clones are missing from TCRdb's copy, which holds only in-frame ones; the method was immunoSEQ multiplex PCR. The repertoire holds 140,000 to 150,000 clones, with around 90% as singletons. The specimen sequenced was peripheral blood. These receptors were obtained from a man between 65 and 79 years old with acute or convalescent COVID-19.

The chain is built from TRBV7-2 and TRBJ2-7, with 11 bases fitting TRBD2. Germline loops: CDR1 SGHTA, CDR2 FQGNSA. The CDR3 covers 14 residues. Germline trimming cut 5 bases from V and 6 bases from J; bases unmatched to any gene: 6. CDR3 in amino acids: CASSPTSGIGEQYF. The CDR3 DNA sequence: TGTGCCAGCAGCCCGACTAGCGGGATAGGCGAGCAGTACTTC.

V and J are TRBV7-9 and TRBJ1-5; D is possibly TRBD1 (5 bases). The CDR3 contains 15 residues. V was trimmed by 10 bases and J by 1 base, leaving 17 bases between them. The germline V gene has CDR1 SEHNR and CDR2 FQNEAQ (reference sequence). DNA of the CDR3: TGTGCCACCAAATACGGGGGAATCAGCAATCAGCCCCAGCATTTT. Protein sequence: CATKYGGISNQPQHF. The full variable domain, completed using reference TRBV7-9 and TRBJ1-5, is DTGVSQNPRHKITKRGQNVTFRCDPISEHNRLYWYRQTLGQGPEFLTYFQNEAQLEKSRLLSDRFSAERPKGSFSTLEIQRTEQGDSAMYLCATKYGGISNQPQHFGDGTRLSIL.

This clone was seen a few times. The V gene is TRBV30, the J gene TRBJ1-1; D gene uncertain. CDR3 length: 14 residues. CDR1 and CDR2 from the germline V gene are GTSNPN and SVGIG (reference sequence). V was trimmed by 1 base and J by 5 bases, leaving 14 bases between them. As DNA, the CDR3 is TGTGCCTGGAGTGAGGGCTTATGGAGGACTGAAGCTTTCTTT. It codes for CAWSEGLWRTEAFF.

J is TRBJ1-5 and V is TRBV5-8; 11 bases match TRBD1. Germline V gene lookup returns CDR1 SGHTS and CDR2 YDEGEE. V lost 3 bases to trimming and J lost 1 base; unmatched junction nucleotides: 6. There are 17 residues in the CDR3. CDR3 protein: CASSWFGTGGSNQPQHF. CDR3 DNA: TGTGCCAGCAGCTGGTTCGGGACAGGGGGAAGCAATCAGCCCCAGCATTTT. The full variable domain, with the rest looked up from reference TRBV5-8 and TRBJ1-5, is EAGVTQSPTHLIKTRGQQATLRCSPISGHTSVYWYQQALGLGLQFLLWYDEGEERNRGNFPPRFSGRQFPNYSSELNVNALELEDSALYLCASSWFGTGGSNQPQHFGDGTRLSIL.

CDR3 region: CASRSGTRVYEQYF. The CDR3 DNA reads as TGTGCCAGCAGAAGCGGCACGAGGGTATACGAGCAGTACTTC. V usage is TRBV6-5 and J usage is TRBJ2-7; perhaps TRBD2 as D (5 bases). V was pared by 6 bases and J by 4 bases, with 16 bases between. Germline loops: CDR1 MNHEY, CDR2 SVGAGI. The CDR3 has 14 amino acids.

This clone was recorded once. The chain is built from TRBV10-1 and TRBJ1-1, with D uncertain. Germline values: CDR1 WNHNN, CDR2 SYGVQD (reference sequence). The V end was cut by 3 bases, the J end by 3 bases, with 8 bases between. The length of the CDR3 is 13 residues. CDR3 amino acids: CASSEELDTEAFF. The CDR3 DNA reads as TGCGCCAGCAGTGAAGAGCTGGACACTGAAGCTTTCTTT.

The chain recombines TRBV5-1 with TRBJ1-2; 7 bases agree with TRBD1. The CDR3 has 15 amino acids. Germline CDR1 is SGHRS and CDR2 is YFSETQ. With V trimmed by 2 bases and J by 8 bases, 12 bases remained unmatched. The CDR3 is CASSLTPGTALGYTF. CDR3 sequence (DNA): TGCGCCAGCAGCTTAACGCCCGGGACAGCCCTAGGCTACACCTTC.

The V call is TRBV7-9, the J call TRBJ2-1; TRBD2 aligns across 7 bases. V lost 6 bases and J lost 8; bases outside the gene matches: 4. The germline V gene encodes CDR1 SEHNR and CDR2 FQNEAQ (reference sequence). The CDR3 length is 12 residues. CDR3 DNA: TGTGCCAGCAGTCACACTAGCGATGAGCAGTTCTTC. It codes for CASSHTSDEQFF.

The chain employs TRBV19 and TRBJ2-2; D uncertain. V lost 9 bases and J lost 0, with 11 bases in between. The CDR3 has 14 amino acids. Germline CDR1 is LNHDA and CDR2 is SQIVND (reference sequence). Here the CDR3 DNA reads TGTGCCAGCGAGATTGTTGCGAACACCGGGGAGCTGTTTTTT. Protein: CASEIVANTGELFF. Filled out from reference TRBV19 and TRBJ2-2, the complete variable domain reads DGGITQSPKYLFRKEGQNVTLSCEQNLNHDAMYWYRQDPGQGLRLIYYSQIVNDFQKGDIAEGYSVSREKKESFPLTVTSAQKNPTAFYLCASEIVANTGELFFGEGSRLTVL.